Detailed here is one T cell receptor beta chain. Its antigen target is currently unknown. Per-base quality was not reported, and no clone a single base away is much larger than it. Relative to germline, V is 5 bases shorter and J is 2 bases shorter, with 13 bases between their ends. The CDR3 spans 14 residues, from the cysteine through the phenylalanine. The only DNA kept is the CDR3, 42 bases in frame from the first base. Reading the germline V gene gives CDR1 MGHRA and CDR2 YSYEKL. The sample is drawn from a study of human CD4 T cells and Enterobacteriaceae (dated by TCRdb to between 2020 and 2021). Broad study findings and their caveats: Ex vivo, broadly cross-reactive clonotypes appeared more expanded than specific ones, with about 55% of the 19 and 21 of 34 in the top 5%. The only basis for inferring the reactivity of ex vivo clonotypes was matching nucleotide sequences to CFSE-low cultures from the same donors.

Memory CD4+ T cells, defined as all CD4+ cells except CD45RA+CCR7+CD95- naive cells, were FACS-sorted on a FACSAria III to over 95% purity. Blood from healthy donors was obtained from blood donation centers in Switzerland. Total CD4+ T cells and monocytes were enriched by positive selection with CD4 and CD14 magnetic microbeads. CD8+, CD14+, CD16+, CD56+, CD19+ and CD25-bright cells were excluded prior to sorting. In a couple of blood donors, total memory CD4+ T cells were sequenced directly ex vivo to assess in vivo expansion of bacteria-reactive clonotypes. Peripheral blood mononuclear cells were isolated from donor blood using Ficoll-Paque Plus. Ex vivo total memory CD4+ samples were sequenced at deep level, with detection sensitivity of one cell in 200,000. The QIAamp DNA Micro Kit was used to extract genomic DNA from cell pellets, and spectrophotometry was used to check the quantity and purity of the genomic DNA. Amplification of TCR Vbeta CDR3 regions was performed with the immunoSEQ multiplex PCR assay. The Illumina HiSeq platform was used to sequence the amplicons. The retrieved sequences were 87 nucleotides in length and included the CDR3 region. Under the source paper's analysis protocol: A unique productive TCR Vbeta nucleotide sequence was defined as a clonotype and was quantified by productive template frequency from ImmunoSEQ Analyzer V3.0. A threshold at the top 5th percentile of each frequency-ranked repertoire was used to define expanded clonotypes. Repertoire overlap was calculated as Chao-Jaccard using the R package fossil and displayed by nonmetric multidimensional scaling using the R package MASS. In its TCRdb copy, this immuneACCESS table keeps in-frame sequences only and misses some clones. Where compared with another copy, unresolved V genes explain less than half of these, and the others have no known cause. The V and J calls and clone size are taken from that table; D and trimming were inferred from the DNA. In this sample the table shows 25,000 to 35,000 clones, just under 85% of which occur a single time. The ten top clones hold roughly 1.8% of the sample.

The rearranged segments are TRBV4-1 and TRBJ2-7; the D call could be TRBD1 or TRBD2, with each sharing 5 bases. Sequences were obtained from memory CD4+ T cells from blood. The cell subset or site label corresponds to: total memory CD4 T cells sorted directly ex vivo, unstimulated. The sequence was obtained from a human donor in good health. The sequenced DNA: TGCGCCAGCAGCTTCCGGGACGGAGCCTACGAGCAGTACTTC. It encodes CASSFRDGAYEQYF.